Given below is one T cell receptor (beta chain) in context. Its antigen remains unidentified. These data come from a study of cytomegalovirus exposure and HLA in healthy donors. Study-wide context: The same platform was used for the 120 validation repertoires and the roughly 730 first-cohort repertoires, a later analysis reported.

Whole-study results and caveats: Reported performance of the classifier showed diagnosis of cytomegalovirus status with high specificity and sensitivity.

Sequencing used immunoSEQ multiplex PCR; TCRdb keeps in-frame clones, though not all of them. Among 150,000 to 200,000 clones listed, about 81% were seen once. This CDR3 spans 13 amino acids. Germline lookup yields CDR1 SQVTM and CDR2 ANQGSEA. Trimming shortened V by 1 base and J by 2 bases, and 7 bases separated the two germline ends. The V gene is TRBV29-1, the J gene TRBJ2-3; the D is unclear. The sequence derives from a woman younger than 45 in good health and CMV-seronegative. The sequenced sample was PBMCs. CDR3 sequence: CSVEVPPTDTQYF. The DNA of the CDR3 is TGCAGCGTTGAAGTTCCTCCCACAGATACGCAGTATTTT.